A selection of T cell receptor beta chains follows, all from one sample in a study of Graves' ophthalmopathy and Graves' hyperthyroidism. Using its own MiXCR run on the multiplex PCR reads, TCRdb lists one record per CDR3 protein. The table has hundreds of thousands of distinct CDR3 sequences, about 40% seen once. Specimen: peripheral blood. These receptors were collected from an adult man with Graves' ophthalmopathy. The CDR3 runs from the conserved cysteine through the conserved F or W. Fields, in order: clone size, J gene, V gene, D gene, CDR3 protein, CDR3 DNA. D genes are given only for firm matches. The size of a clone is reported for some rows only, either as once, few or many, or as a class for expanded clones.

.	TRBJ1-4	TRBV2	.	CASKERTVATNEKLFF	TGTGCCAGCAAGGAAAGGACAGTTGCAACTAATGAAAAACTGTTTTTT
many	TRBJ1-2	TRBV4-3	.	CASSQDNGYYGYTF	TGCGCCAGCAGCCAAGATAATGGGTACTATGGCTACACCTTC
.	TRBJ2-7	TRBV7-2	.	CASSQVQRPGEQYF	TGCGCCAGCAGCCAAGTACAGAGGCCTGGCGAGCAGTACTTC
few	TRBJ2-2	TRBV7-3	TRBD2	CASSLYSSGGNTGELFF	TGTGCCAGCAGCTTATATTCTAGCGGGGGAAACACCGGGGAGCTGTTTTTT
.	TRBJ1-1	TRBV29-1	.	CSPYSARDGVNTEAFF	TGCAGCCCCTACAGTGCTAGAGATGGGGTGAACACTGAAGCTTTCTTT
many	TRBJ2-7	TRBV10-3	TRBD2	CASEGLATYEQYF	TGTGCCAGCGAGGGACTAGCGACGTACGAGCAGTACTTC
.	TRBJ2-5	TRBV9	.	CASSEGGSGSRETQYF	TGTGCCAGCAGCGAGGGGGGTAGTGGTTCCCGAGAGACCCAGTACTTC
many	TRBJ1-2	TRBV7-9	.	CASSPRTDYGYTF	TGTGCCAGCAGCCCAAGGACAGACTATGGCTACACCTTC
many	TRBJ2-7	TRBV7-9	.	CATSSLLIDGEQYF	TGTGCCACCTCCTCATTACTGATCGATGGGGAGCAGTACTTC
.	TRBJ1-6	TRBV3-1	.	CASSQAAAYNSPLHF	TGTGCCAGCAGCCAGGCGGCAGCTTATAATTCACCCCTCCACTTT
.	TRBJ2-7	TRBV20-1	TRBD1	CSASKETGLSYEQYF	TGCAGTGCTAGTAAGGAGACAGGGTTAAGCTACGAGCAGTACTTC
once	TRBJ2-7	TRBV7-9	.	CASGGSGAYEQYF	TGTGCCAGCGGGGGGTCAGGGGCCTACGAGCAGTACTTC
many	TRBJ2-7	TRBV5-1	TRBD2	CASSVGLAGGPSAYEQYF	TGCGCCAGCAGCGTGGGACTAGCGGGAGGGCCCTCGGCCTACGAGCAGTACTTC
many	TRBJ2-5	TRBV7-9	.	CASTRGARMETQYF	TGTGCCAGCACCCGAGGGGCGAGGATGGAGACCCAGTACTTC
many	TRBJ1-2	TRBV24-1	TRBD1	CATSQDRDYGYTF	TGTGCCACCAGCCAGGACAGGGATTATGGCTACACCTTC
many	TRBJ2-7	TRBV7-2	.	CASSLGTGAMYEQYF	TGTGCCAGCAGCCTCGGGACCGGGGCTATGTACGAGCAGTACTTC
once	TRBJ1-1	TRBV6-1	.	CASSRPQGHTEAFF	TGTGCCAGCAGCCGACCACAGGGCCACACTGAAGCTTTCTTT
.	TRBJ1-5	TRBV10-3	.	CAIYDGVGEGQPQHF	TGCGCCATCTATGACGGGGTCGGGGAAGGACAGCCCCAGCATTTT
.	TRBJ1-5	TRBV5-6	TRBD1	CASDRGGQPQHF	TGTGCCAGCGACAGGGGAGGGCAGCCCCAGCATTTT
many	TRBJ2-5	TRBV5-1	TRBD1	CASSWGQGETQYF	TGCGCCAGCAGCTGGGGACAGGGGGAGACCCAGTACTTC
.	TRBJ1-3	TRBV12-3/TRBV12-4	.	CASSLASDTIYF	TGTGCCAGCAGTTTAGCGTCTGACACCATATATTTT
many	TRBJ1-3	TRBV11-2	.	CASSLLTGNTIYF	TGTGCCAGCAGCCTTTTAACCGGAAACACCATATATTTT
.	TRBJ1-2	TRBV2	.	CAGSHRHVSNYGYTF	TGCGCCGGCAGCCACCGACACGTTTCGAACTATGGCTACACCTTC
many	TRBJ2-6	TRBV7-2	TRBD1	CASTRRGTGTSGANVLTF	TGTGCCAGCACCCGAAGGGGGACAGGAACCTCTGGGGCCAACGTCCTGACTTTC
many	TRBJ1-2	TRBV7-9	TRBD1	CASSGRGRLYGYTF	TGTGCCAGCAGCGGCAGGGGGCGCCTCTATGGCTACACCTTC
many	TRBJ1-6	TRBV6-5	TRBD1	CASSYLGTGNSPLHF	TGTGCCAGCAGTTACCTAGGGACAGGGAATTCACCCCTCCACTTT
many	TRBJ1-2	TRBV10-3	.	CAIGGGQIYGYTF	TGTGCCATCGGGGGTGGGCAGATCTATGGCTACACCTTC
many	TRBJ2-5	TRBV7-3	.	CASALDGNQETQYF	TGTGCCAGCGCCTTGGACGGGAACCAAGAGACCCAGTACTTC
many	TRBJ1-5	TRBV7-2	.	CASSLRQNQPQHF	TGTGCCAGCAGCTTACGGCAGAATCAGCCCCAGCATTTT
many	TRBJ2-2	TRBV7-9	TRBD1	CASAVGDRSAGELFF	TGTGCCAGCGCGGTGGGGGACAGGTCCGCCGGGGAGCTGTTTTTT
.	TRBJ1-1	TRBV4-2	.	CASRYPGSEAFF	TGTGCCAGCAGGTACCCCGGTTCTGAAGCTTTCTTT
few	TRBJ2-3	TRBV25-1	TRBD2	CASSEWGEAGNQEWTDTQYF	TGTGCCAGCAGTGAATGGGGTGAAGCGGGGAACCAGGAGTGGACAGATACGCAGTATTTT
few	TRBJ2-7	TRBV7-9	.	CASSQEIAGAPYEQYF	TGCGCCAGCAGCCAAGAAATTGCGGGGGCTCCCTACGAGCAGTACTTC
.	TRBJ2-7	TRBV10-3	.	CASRPGLSSYEQYF	TGTGCCAGCAGGCCGGGGCTAAGCTCCTACGAGCAGTACTTC
.	TRBJ1-2	TRBV10-3	.	CAISAFSGTQNYGYTF	TGTGCCATCAGTGCTTTCTCCGGGACACAGAACTATGGCTACACCTTC
.	TRBJ2-7	TRBV6-5	TRBD1	CASSPQGALSYEQYF	TGTGCCAGCAGCCCACAGGGGGCCCTATCCTACGAGCAGTACTTC
many	TRBJ1-1	TRBV20-1	.	CSARVGSGNTEAFF	TGCAGTGCTAGAGTGGGCTCCGGGAACACTGAAGCTTTCTTT
.	TRBJ1-1	TRBV12-3/TRBV12-4	.	CASSFKRNTEAFF	TGTGCCAGCAGTTTCAAGAGAAACACTGAAGCTTTCTTT
.	TRBJ1-4	TRBV29-1	.	CSVEGLANEKLFF	TGCAGCGTTGAAGGACTAGCTAATGAAAAACTGTTTTTT
many	TRBJ2-6	TRBV6-5	.	CASSYSRATGANVLTF	TGTGCCAGCAGTTACTCACGGGCAACGGGGGCCAACGTCCTGACTTTC
few	TRBJ1-1	TRBV7-2	TRBD1	CASSPRGQGVSEAFF	TGTGCCAGCAGCCCCCGTGGACAGGGGGTAAGTGAAGCTTTCTTT
many	TRBJ2-5	TRBV15	.	CATGSGRGETQYF	TGTGCCACCGGATCAGGACGGGGGGAGACCCAGTACTTC
many	TRBJ1-2	TRBV24-1	.	CATSDSGFGGYTF	TGTGCCACCAGTGATTCCGGTTTCGGTGGCTACACCTTC
.	TRBJ2-1	TRBV7-9	TRBD1	CASSGTGTYNEQFF	TGTGCCAGCAGCGGGACAGGGACCTACAATGAGCAGTTCTTC